This T cell receptor beta chain was sequenced for a study of tumor-infiltrating lymphocytes in primary liver carcinoma. Across the study: Sequenced samples came back with roughly 3.5 to 8 million productive TCRbeta reads, and the counts looked alike across tissue types.

A note on this clonotype: One end of the junction is discordant with germline, which a read error may explain.

TCR beta cDNA was made from approximately 500 ng total RNA with a constant-region primer. Library construction for TCR beta comprised three nested multiplex PCR rounds performed with slightly modified ARM-PCR. One entry per CDR3 protein, called by TCRdb with MiXCR from the multiplex PCR reads. The sample yields 120,000 or so distinct CDR3 sequences, less than 80% seen once. Without any cell sorting, about 19-30 mg of bulk tissue yielded co-extracted RNA and DNA. Material for sequencing was liver tumor tissue from sampling region 1. Sample subset: tumor region T1, superior pole. The TCR was taken from a woman aged 55-70 years with primary liver carcinoma and hepatitis B virus infection.

CDR3 coding DNA: TGTGCCGGCAGTTTAAGAGGGGACACTTCCTATGAGCAGTACTTC. Amino acids: CAGSLRGDTSYEQYF. The chain joins TRBV28 to TRBJ2-7; possibly TRBD1 for D (6 bases). Germline CDR1 reads MDHEN; CDR2 reads SYDVKM. The CDR3 length is 15 residues.